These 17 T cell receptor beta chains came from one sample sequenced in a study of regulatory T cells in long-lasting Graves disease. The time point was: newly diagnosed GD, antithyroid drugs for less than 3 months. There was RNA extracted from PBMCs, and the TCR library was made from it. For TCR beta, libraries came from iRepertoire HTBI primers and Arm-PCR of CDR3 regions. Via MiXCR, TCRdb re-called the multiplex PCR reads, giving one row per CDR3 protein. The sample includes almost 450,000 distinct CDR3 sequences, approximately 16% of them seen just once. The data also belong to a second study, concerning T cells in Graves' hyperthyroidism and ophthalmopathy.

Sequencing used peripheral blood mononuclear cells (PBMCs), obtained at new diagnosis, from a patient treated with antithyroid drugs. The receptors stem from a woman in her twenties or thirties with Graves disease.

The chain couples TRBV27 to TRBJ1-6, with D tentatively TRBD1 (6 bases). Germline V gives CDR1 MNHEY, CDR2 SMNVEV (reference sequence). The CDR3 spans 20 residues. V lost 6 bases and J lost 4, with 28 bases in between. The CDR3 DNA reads TGTGCCAGCAGGCCCCAGCGGGGGGCCGATAGGGACATTTATAATTCACCCCTCCACTTT. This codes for CASRPQRGADRDIYNSPLHF.

CDR3 amino acids: CASSRTIGTTDTQYF. The CDR3 nucleotides read TGCGCCAGCAGCCGAACCATCGGAACCACAGATACGCAGTATTTT. The chain is built from TRBV5-1 and TRBJ2-3, with unresolved D. Germline V gives CDR1 SGHRS, CDR2 YFSETQ. Deletions cut 4 bases from V and 2 bases from J, with 14 bases between. This CDR3 has 15 residues.

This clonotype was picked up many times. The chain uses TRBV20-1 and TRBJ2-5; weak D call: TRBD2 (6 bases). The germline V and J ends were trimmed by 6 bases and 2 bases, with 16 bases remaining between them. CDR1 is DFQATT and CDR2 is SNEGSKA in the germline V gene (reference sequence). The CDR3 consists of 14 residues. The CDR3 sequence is CSAASGPYQETQYF. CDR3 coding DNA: TGCAGTGCGGCGAGCGGGCCATATCAAGAGACCCAGTACTTC.

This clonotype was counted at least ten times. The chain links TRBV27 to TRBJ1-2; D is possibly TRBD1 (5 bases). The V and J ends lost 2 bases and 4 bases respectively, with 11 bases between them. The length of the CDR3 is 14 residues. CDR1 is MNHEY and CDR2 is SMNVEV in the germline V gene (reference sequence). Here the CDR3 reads CASSLGGGSYGYTF. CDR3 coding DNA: TGTGCCAGCAGTTTAGGGGGGGGGAGCTATGGCTACACCTTC.

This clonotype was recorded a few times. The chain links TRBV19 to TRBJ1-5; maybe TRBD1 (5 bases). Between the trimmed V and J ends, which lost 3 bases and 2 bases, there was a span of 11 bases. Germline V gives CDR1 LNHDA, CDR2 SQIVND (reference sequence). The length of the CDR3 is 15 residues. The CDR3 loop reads CASSMGHTGNQPQHF. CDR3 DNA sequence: TGTGCCAGTAGTATGGGGCACACGGGCAATCAGCCCCAGCATTTT.

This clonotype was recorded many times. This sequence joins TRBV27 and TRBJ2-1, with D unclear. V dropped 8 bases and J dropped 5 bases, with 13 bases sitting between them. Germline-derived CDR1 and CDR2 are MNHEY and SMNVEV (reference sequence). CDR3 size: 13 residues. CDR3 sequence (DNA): TGTGCCAGCGCTTTGGCTAGAAACAATGAGCAGTTCTTC. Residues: CASALARNNEQFF.

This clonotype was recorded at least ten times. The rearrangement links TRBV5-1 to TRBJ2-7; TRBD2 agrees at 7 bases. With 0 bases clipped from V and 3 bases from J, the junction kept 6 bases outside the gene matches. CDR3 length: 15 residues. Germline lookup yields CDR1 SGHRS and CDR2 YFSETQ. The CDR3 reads CASSLATSVGYEQYF. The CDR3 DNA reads TGCGCCAGCAGCTTGGCTACTAGCGTCGGCTACGAGCAGTACTTC.

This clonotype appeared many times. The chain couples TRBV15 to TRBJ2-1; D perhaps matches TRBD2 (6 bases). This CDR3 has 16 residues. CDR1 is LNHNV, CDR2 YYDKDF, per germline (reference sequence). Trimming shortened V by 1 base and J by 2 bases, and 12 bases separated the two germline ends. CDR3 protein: CATSRVGGVTYNEQFF. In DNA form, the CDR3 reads TGTGCCACCAGCAGAGTCGGAGGGGTTACCTACAATGAGCAGTTCTTC.

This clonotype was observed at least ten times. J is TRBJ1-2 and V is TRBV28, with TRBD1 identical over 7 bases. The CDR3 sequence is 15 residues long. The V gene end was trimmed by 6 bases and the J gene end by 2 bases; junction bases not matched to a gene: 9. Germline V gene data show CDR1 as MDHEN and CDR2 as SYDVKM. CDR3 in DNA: TGTGCCAGCAGCCAAGATTCCAGGGGGAACTATGGCTACACCTTC. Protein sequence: CASSQDSRGNYGYTF.

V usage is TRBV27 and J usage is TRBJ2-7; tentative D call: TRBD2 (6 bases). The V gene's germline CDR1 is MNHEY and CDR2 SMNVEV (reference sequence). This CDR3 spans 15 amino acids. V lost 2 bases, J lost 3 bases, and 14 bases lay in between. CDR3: CASSLMGGTGYEQYF. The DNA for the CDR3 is TGTGCCAGCAGTTTAATGGGGGGAACCGGCTACGAGCAGTACTTC.

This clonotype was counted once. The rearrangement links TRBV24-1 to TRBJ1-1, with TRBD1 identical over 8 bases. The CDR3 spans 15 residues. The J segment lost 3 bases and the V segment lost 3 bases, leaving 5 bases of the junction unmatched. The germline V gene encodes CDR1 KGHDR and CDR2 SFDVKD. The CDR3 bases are TGTGCCACCAGTGATCCAGGACAGGGAGACACTGAAGCTTTCTTT. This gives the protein CATSDPGQGDTEAFF.

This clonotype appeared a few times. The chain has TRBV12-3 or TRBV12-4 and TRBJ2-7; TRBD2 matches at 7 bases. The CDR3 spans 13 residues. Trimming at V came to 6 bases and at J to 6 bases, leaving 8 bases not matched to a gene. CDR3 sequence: CASSKGLVPEQYF. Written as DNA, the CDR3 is TGTGCCAGCAGCAAAGGACTAGTCCCCGAGCAGTACTTC.

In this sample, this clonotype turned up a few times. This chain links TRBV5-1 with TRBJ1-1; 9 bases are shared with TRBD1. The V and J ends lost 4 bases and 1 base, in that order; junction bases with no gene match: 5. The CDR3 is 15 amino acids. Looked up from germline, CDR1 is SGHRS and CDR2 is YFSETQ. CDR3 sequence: CASSGDREWNTEAFF. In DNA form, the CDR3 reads TGCGCCAGCAGCGGGGACAGGGAATGGAACACTGAAGCTTTCTTT. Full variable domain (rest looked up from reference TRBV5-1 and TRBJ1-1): KAGVTQTPRYLIKTRGQQVTLSCSPISGHRSVSWYQQTPGQGLQFLFEYFSETQRNKGNFPGRFSGRQFSNSRSEMNVSTLELGDSALYLCASSGDREWNTEAFFGQGTRLTVV.

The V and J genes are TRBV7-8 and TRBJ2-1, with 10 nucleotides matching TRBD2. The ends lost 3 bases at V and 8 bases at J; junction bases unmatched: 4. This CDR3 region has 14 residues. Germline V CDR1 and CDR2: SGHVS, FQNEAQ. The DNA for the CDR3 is TGTGCCAGCAGCTTGAGCGGGAGGGCCCATGAGCAGTTCTTC. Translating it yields CASSLSGRAHEQFF. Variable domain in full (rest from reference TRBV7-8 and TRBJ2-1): GAGVSQSPRYKVAKRGQDVALRCDPISGHVSLFWYQQALGQGPEFLTYFQNEAQLDKSGLPSDRFFAERPEGSVSTLKIQRTQQEDSAVYLCASSLSGRAHEQFFGPGTRLTVL.

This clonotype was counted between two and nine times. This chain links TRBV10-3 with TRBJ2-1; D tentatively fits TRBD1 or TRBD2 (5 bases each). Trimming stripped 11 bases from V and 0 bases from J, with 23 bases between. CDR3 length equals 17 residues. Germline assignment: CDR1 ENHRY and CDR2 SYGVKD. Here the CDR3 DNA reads TGTGCCCTCGGGGACCAGGGAGAGGGTCACTCCTACAATGAGCAGTTCTTC. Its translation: CALGDQGEGHSYNEQFF.

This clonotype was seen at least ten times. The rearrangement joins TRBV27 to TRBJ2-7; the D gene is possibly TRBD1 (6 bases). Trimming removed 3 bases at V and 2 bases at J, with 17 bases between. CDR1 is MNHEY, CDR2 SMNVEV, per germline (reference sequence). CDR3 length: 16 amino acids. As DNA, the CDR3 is TGTGCCAGCAGTTTTAGTGTGGGGGCGGGCCCCTACGAGCAGTACTTC. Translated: CASSFSVGAGPYEQYF.

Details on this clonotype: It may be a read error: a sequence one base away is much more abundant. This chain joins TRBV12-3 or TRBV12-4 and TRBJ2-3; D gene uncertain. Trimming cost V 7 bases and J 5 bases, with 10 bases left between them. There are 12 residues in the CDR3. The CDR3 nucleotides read TGTGCCAGCACCCACAGAGGAGATACGCAGTATTTT. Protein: CASTHRGDTQYF.